These 20 T cell receptor beta chains share one sample of origin, sequenced in a study of Ad26.COV2.S vaccination and SARS-CoV-2 variants. Profiling relied on immunoSEQ multiplex PCR, and the TCRdb table lists in-frame clones only, not all of them. The sample includes hundreds of thousands of clones, around nine tenths seen only once; the top ten take 12%. Treatment specified: roughly 19 received Ad26.COV2.S at low or high dose, single or two shots; about five received placebo; per-sample allocation not given. Day 63 following the first vaccine or placebo injection was when the samples were taken. The sample in question was peripheral blood, obtained in a trial of Ad26.COV2.S vaccine versus placebo. Every receptor here comes from a person aged 18-60 years who received the Ad26.COV2.S COVID-19 vaccine or a placebo.

The rearrangement joins TRBV27 to TRBJ2-7; 9 nucleotides align to TRBD2. In germline, CDR1 is MNHEY, CDR2 SMNVEV (reference sequence). The CDR3 is 14 residues long. V was pared by 4 bases and J by 0 bases, with 1 base of the junction left unmatched. The CDR3 sequence: CASSSLAGSYEQYF. CDR3 coding DNA: TGTGCCAGCAGTTCACTAGCGGGCTCCTACGAGCAGTACTTC.

The V call is TRBV28, the J call TRBJ1-2; the match to TRBD1 covers 7 bases. Per the germline V gene, CDR1 is MDHEN and CDR2 is SYDVKM. This CDR3 region has 13 residues. V trimming: 6 bases; J trimming: 3 bases; junction bases outside the gene matches: 4. CDR3 sequence (DNA): TGTGCCAGCAGATCGACAGGGTACTATGGCTACACCTTC. Its protein product is CASRSTGYYGYTF.

The chain employs TRBV27 and TRBJ2-1; TRBD1 might be the D (5 bases). In germline, CDR1 is MNHEY, CDR2 SMNVEV (reference sequence). The CDR3 has 15 residues. V lost 6 bases and J 5 bases, leaving 17 bases between the germline ends. CDR3 in DNA: TGTGCCAGCAGCCCCGACCCAGGGCGAGACAATGAGCAGTTCTTC. Protein sequence: CASSPDPGRDNEQFF.

This chain uses TRBV20-1 with TRBJ1-5; no clear D gene. This CDR3 has 10 residues. CDR1 is DFQATT and CDR2 is SNEGSKA in the germline V gene (reference sequence). V was trimmed by 0 bases and J by 6 bases, leaving 0 bases between them. The CDR3 sequence: CSARDQPQHF. The CDR3 DNA is TGCAGTGCTAGAGATCAGCCCCAGCATTTT.

This clone has just one count. The chain couples TRBV6-7 to TRBJ2-3; D may be TRBD1 (6 bases). TRBV6-7 is noted as an ORF with a role that remains uncertain. V lost 5 bases and J 2 bases, leaving 38 bases between the germline ends. The CDR3 runs to 23 residues. CDR3 nucleotides: TGTGCCAGCAGTCCCGAACAGGGTCCCCGGGTCCCGACATCGTCCGGGGTCACAGATACGCAGTATTTT. It yields the protein CASSPEQGPRVPTSSGVTDTQYF.

The V and J genes are TRBV19 and TRBJ2-7; D gene unclear. In germline, CDR1 is LNHDA, CDR2 SQIVND (reference sequence). The V end was cut by 10 bases, the J end by 0 bases, with 13 bases between. This CDR3 is built from 13 residues. CDR3 sequence (DNA): TGTGCCACCAACGCACCGAGCTCCTACGAGCAGTACTTC. Amino acids: CATNAPSSYEQYF.

J is TRBJ2-7 and V is TRBV5-4, with D perhaps TRBD1 or TRBD2 (6 bases each). Trimming took 2 bases from V and 5 from J, leaving 20 bases between them. This CDR3 spans 16 amino acids. The germline V gene has CDR1 SGHNT and CDR2 YYREEE (reference sequence). In DNA, the CDR3 is TGTGCCAGCAGCTTAGGAGGAAGGCAGGGGAGGCACGAGCAGTACTTC. It is translated as CASSLGGRQGRHEQYF.

The rearrangement uses TRBV4-3 and TRBJ2-7; TRBD1 aligns across 8 bases. V lost 0 bases to trimming and J lost 3 bases; unmatched junction nucleotides: 10. The CDR3 is 17 residues long. Germline V lookup: CDR1 LGHNA, CDR2 YSLEER. This CDR3 is CASSQDRGTGLLYEQYF. The CDR3 nucleotides read TGCGCCAGCAGCCAAGATAGGGGGACAGGTCTGCTCTACGAGCAGTACTTC.

The chain has TRBV28 and TRBJ2-7; tentative D call: TRBD2 (6 bases). The CDR3 has 17 residues. CDR1 MDHEN and CDR2 SYDVKM come from the germline V gene. Between the trimmed V and J ends, which lost 1 base and 0 bases, there was a span of 16 bases. The CDR3 loop is CASSLYEGAGSSYEQYF. The CDR3 DNA sequence: TGTGCCAGCAGTTTATACGAGGGAGCGGGCAGCTCCTACGAGCAGTACTTC. The entire variable domain, with the rest obtained from reference TRBV28 and TRBJ2-7, is as follows: DVKVTQSSRYLVKRTGEKVFLECVQDMDHENMFWYRQDPGLGLRLIYFSYDVKMKEKGDIPEGYSVSREKKERFSLILESASTNQTSMYLCASSLYEGAGSSYEQYFGPGTRLTVT.

The genes are TRBV7-2 and TRBJ2-2; 12 nucleotides agree with TRBD2. Per germline, CDR1 SGHTA and CDR2 FQGNSA. The junction had 10 bases not matched to a gene; V was cut back by 2 bases and J by 6 bases. The CDR3 totals 18 residues. CDR3 bases: TGTGCCAGCAGCTTATACCTCACTAGCGGGAGGACCTCCGGGGAGCTGTTTTTT. Protein: CASSLYLTSGRTSGELFF.

In its sample, this clone was seen once. The J gene is TRBJ2-1, the V gene TRBV7-2; 13 bases align to TRBD2. From germline, CDR1 is SGHTA and CDR2 FQGNSA. The ends lost 5 bases at V and 8 bases at J; junction bases unmatched: 6. The CDR3 sequence is 15 residues long. Here the CDR3 DNA reads TGTGCCAGCAGCCGGACTAGCGGGAGTCTGGATGAGCAGTTCTTC. Its protein is CASSRTSGSLDEQFF.

The chain is built from TRBV27 and TRBJ2-7; tentative D call: TRBD1 (5 bases). CDR3 size: 15 residues. V gave up 2 bases and J gave up 4 bases, with 15 bases separating them. The germline V gene encodes CDR1 MNHEY and CDR2 SMNVEV (reference sequence). The CDR3 is CASSLAGFVPYEQYF. In DNA, the CDR3 is TGTGCCAGCAGTTTAGCAGGGTTTGTTCCTTACGAGCAGTACTTC.

This clone was counted between two and nine times. V and J are TRBV4-2 and TRBJ2-7, with D unresolved. The CDR3 runs to 12 residues. Trimming cost V 0 bases and J 6 bases, with 6 bases left between them. Germline CDR1 LGHNA, CDR2 YNFKEQ. The DNA of the CDR3 is TGTGCCAGCAGCCAAGATGGATCCGAGCAGTACTTC. Its protein is CASSQDGSEQYF.

The chain employs TRBV3-1 (or the pseudogene TRBV3-2) and TRBJ1-1; no reliable D call. Per the germline V gene, CDR1 is LGHDT and CDR2 is YNNKEL (reference sequence). Trimming removed 4 bases from V and 3 bases from J, with 12 bases in between. The CDR3 has 14 amino acids. CDR3: CASSPSPGYTEAFF. The CDR3 DNA reads TGTGCCAGCAGCCCCTCGCCGGGGTACACTGAAGCTTTCTTT.

The genes are TRBV27 and TRBJ2-7; 9 nucleotides match TRBD1. This CDR3 contains 16 residues. Germline V gene sequence: CDR1 MNHEY, CDR2 SMNVEV (reference sequence). J lost 1 base, V lost 5 bases, and 9 bases had no gene match. The CDR3 region has the DNA TGTGCCAGCAGTGGACAGGGGTCCCGGGGTTCCTACGAGCAGTACTTC. Translating gives CASSGQGSRGSYEQYF.

This chain uses TRBV19 with TRBJ2-7; 7 bases align to TRBD2. J was trimmed by 4 bases and V by 1 base; bases with no gene match: 4. The CDR3 consists of 14 residues. Germline lookup yields CDR1 LNHDA and CDR2 SQIVND (reference sequence). The CDR3 bases are TGTGCCAGTAGTATAGGTGCTAGCGGTTACGAGCAGTACTTC. Its translation is CASSIGASGYEQYF.

This rearrangement joins TRBV4-3 to TRBJ2-2; TRBD2 matches 9 bases. V dropped 5 bases and J dropped 0; count of bases not matched to a gene: 13. The CDR3 totals 19 residues. Germline loops: CDR1 LGHNA, CDR2 YSLEER. Written as DNA, the CDR3 is TGCGCCAGCAGCAGCTGGGAAGCACCTAGCGGGACGAACACCGGGGAGCTGTTTTTT. This translates into CASSSWEAPSGTNTGELFF.

As to this clone: Distinct nucleotide sequences in the sample also encode this CDR3. The J gene is TRBJ2-1, the V gene TRBV4-3, with D possibly being TRBD1 (5 bases). Germline CDR1 reads LGHNA; CDR2 reads YSLEER. V shed 0 bases and J shed 4 bases, with 10 bases lying between them. This CDR3 has 15 residues. The CDR3 DNA reads as TGCGCCAGCAGCCAAGACAGGGCTGGTTACAATGAGCAGTTCTTC. Its translation: CASSQDRAGYNEQFF.

The rearrangement links TRBV7-8 to TRBJ2-7; no reliable D call. The CDR3 has 12 amino acids. The V gene's germline CDR1 is SGHVS and CDR2 FQNEAQ. V lost 2 bases to trimming and J lost 4 bases, with 6 bases between them. The CDR3 protein is CASSLWGYEQYF. The CDR3 DNA reads as TGTGCCAGCAGCTTATGGGGATACGAGCAGTACTTC.

The V gene is TRBV19, the J gene TRBJ1-1; perhaps TRBD1 as D (5 bases). Per germline, CDR1 LNHDA and CDR2 SQIVND (reference sequence). This CDR3 comprises 15 residues. V lost 4 bases and J 2 bases, leaving 14 bases between the germline ends. The CDR3: CASSTQTDYNTEAFF. CDR3 DNA: TGTGCCAGTAGTACCCAGACAGACTATAACACTGAAGCTTTCTTT. Supplemented by reference TRBV19 and TRBJ1-1, the full variable domain reads DGGITQSPKYLFRKEGQNVTLSCEQNLNHDAMYWYRQDPGQGLRLIYYSQIVNDFQKGDIAEGYSVSREKKESFPLTVTSAQKNPTAFYLCASSTQTDYNTEAFFGQGTRLTVV.